Listed here are 22 T cell receptor beta chains from one sample, sequenced in a study of blood T cell repertoires in COVID-19. Profiling relied on immunoSEQ multiplex PCR, and the TCRdb table lists in-frame clones only, not all of them. The sample shows 300,000 to 400,000 clones, around 87% of them seen only once. The sequenced sample was peripheral blood. Receptors originate from a woman in her fifties or sixties with COVID-19, enrolled during active disease.

This chain joins TRBV5-4 and TRBJ1-2; D gene uncertain. Per germline, CDR1 SGHNT and CDR2 YYREEE (reference sequence). V was shortened by 4 bases and J by 2 bases, with 12 bases between the two germline ends. The CDR3 is made up of 14 amino acids. The CDR3 DNA is TGTGCCAGCAGCCCCGGTGGTGTGAACTATGGCTACACCTTC. This gives the protein CASSPGGVNYGYTF.

This clone occurred a few times. The chain links TRBV29-1 to TRBJ2-7; TRBD1 agrees at 7 bases. The CDR3 runs to 15 residues. Germline-derived CDR1 and CDR2 are SQVTM and ANQGSEA. Germline trimming cut 0 bases from V and 2 bases from J; bases unmatched to any gene: 7. CDR3 sequence reads: CSVEDPGTATYEQYF. The CDR3 DNA is TGCAGCGTTGAAGATCCCGGGACAGCGACCTACGAGCAGTACTTC.

V and J are TRBV3-1 (or the pseudogene TRBV3-2) and TRBJ1-4, with a tentative D call TRBD1 (6 bases). Germline CDR1 reads LGHDT; CDR2 reads YNNKEL (reference sequence). The CDR3 sequence is 16 residues long. The germline V and J ends were trimmed by 1 base and 8 bases, with 17 bases remaining between them. The CDR3, as DNA: TGTGCCAGCAGCCAAGGACAGGTCAGCATTGGGGAAAAACTGTTTTTT. Protein product: CASSQGQVSIGEKLFF.

As DNA, the CDR3 is TGTGCCAGCAGCTTTGCGGGGGACACTGAAGCTTTCTTT. Translating gives CASSFAGDTEAFF. This rearrangement joins TRBV11-3 to TRBJ1-1; a weak D match, TRBD1 (5 bases). Trimming stripped 3 bases from V and 3 bases from J, with 8 bases between. The CDR3 covers 13 residues. Looked up from germline, CDR1 is SGHNT and CDR2 is YENEEA.

The rearrangement links TRBV19 to TRBJ1-4; TRBD1 matches at 10 bases. Unmatched junction bases numbered 7, after V lost 4 bases and J lost 8 bases. This CDR3 spans 15 amino acids. CDR1 is LNHDA and CDR2 is SQIVND in the germline V gene (reference sequence). The CDR3 DNA sequence: TGTGCCAGTAGTACCCTCGGACAGGGGGTGGAAAAACTGTTTTTT. Translated, it gives CASSTLGQGVEKLFF.

This CDR3 reads CATETGETEAFF. In DNA form, the CDR3 reads TGTGCCACCGAGACGGGGGAAACTGAAGCTTTCTTT. The chain recombines TRBV2 with TRBJ1-1, with D perhaps matching TRBD1 (5 bases). Trimming removed 10 bases at V and 5 bases at J, with 14 bases between. The CDR3 runs 12 residues. Germline V lookup: CDR1 SNHLY, CDR2 FYNNEI.

V is TRBV3-1 (or the pseudogene TRBV3-2) and J is TRBJ2-7; 7 bases map to TRBD2. Trimming took 3 bases from V and 5 from J; bases not matched to a gene: 4. The CDR3 loop spans 13 amino acids. The germline CDR1 and CDR2 sequences are LGHDT and YNNKEL (reference sequence). CDR3 amino acids: CASSQGTIHEQYF. The CDR3, as DNA: TGTGCCAGCAGCCAGGGGACTATCCACGAGCAGTACTTC.

This clone occurred a few times. The chain carries TRBV5-1 and TRBJ2-2, with 9 bases identical to TRBD1. The CDR3 has 16 residues. Germline V gene data show CDR1 as SGHRS and CDR2 as YFSETQ. Unmatched junction bases numbered 3, after V lost 0 bases and J lost 3 bases. The CDR3 coding sequence is TGCGCCAGCAGCTTGGAGGGACAGGGTTACACCGGGGAGCTGTTTTTT. As protein: CASSLEGQGYTGELFF.

This clone appeared a single time. The chain is built from TRBV2 and TRBJ1-5; 9 nucleotides match TRBD1. Losses at the gene ends were 9 bases for V and 3 bases for J; bases not matched to a gene: 9. The CDR3 loop spans 15 amino acids. CDR1 and CDR2 from the germline V gene are SNHLY and FYNNEI. CDR3: CASKMDRGFNQPQHF. For the CDR3, the DNA is TGTGCCAGTAAAATGGACAGGGGCTTCAATCAGCCCCAGCATTTT.

This chain joins TRBV19 and TRBJ1-2, with D possibly TRBD1 on 6 matching bases. The V and J ends lost 10 bases and 4 bases respectively, with 25 bases between them. The CDR3 spans 16 residues. CDR1 and CDR2 (germline): LNHDA, SQIVND (reference sequence). CDR3 residues: CATRSQGKTRGYGYTF. The CDR3, as DNA: TGTGCCACCCGCTCTCAGGGGAAGACCCGTGGCTATGGCTACACCTTC.

This clone was detected once. The rearrangement joins TRBV28 to TRBJ1-2; D is possibly TRBD1 (6 bases). Per germline, CDR1 MDHEN and CDR2 SYDVKM. Deletions cut 3 bases from V and 0 bases from J, with 11 bases between. CDR3 length: 15 residues. CDR3 region: CASSLRSGANYGYTF. The CDR3, as DNA: TGTGCCAGCAGTTTGCGGTCAGGGGCTAACTATGGCTACACCTTC.

CDR3 protein: CASSYYPSGQETQYF. DNA for the CDR3: TGTGCCAGCAGTTACTACCCTAGCGGGCAAGAGACCCAGTACTTC. The chain has TRBV6-6 and TRBJ2-5, with 8 bases identical to TRBD2. V shed 1 base and J 2 bases; nucleotides not matched to a gene: 3. The CDR3 covers 15 residues. The germline V gene encodes CDR1 MNHNY and CDR2 SVGAGI (reference sequence).

V and J are TRBV24-1 and TRBJ1-4, with D possibly matching TRBD1 (6 bases). The V gene lost 2 bases and the J gene lost 5 bases, with 11 bases spanning the gap. This CDR3 has 15 residues. Germline loops: CDR1 KGHDR, CDR2 SFDVKD. The DNA for the CDR3 is TGTGCCACCAGTGATTCCGGACAGATGAATGAAAAACTGTTTTTT. This gives the protein CATSDSGQMNEKLFF.

This chain uses TRBV19 with TRBJ1-4, with 9 bases fitting TRBD1. The CDR3 length is 14 residues. V shed 7 bases and J 11 bases; nucleotides not matched to a gene: 11. Germline CDR1 reads LNHDA; CDR2 reads SQIVND (reference sequence). DNA of the CDR3: TGTGCCAGTACAATCGGACAGGGGCCCGGGAAACTGTTTTTT. It encodes CASTIGQGPGKLFF. Based on the CDR3 plus reference TRBV19 and TRBJ1-4, the full variable domain is DGGITQSPKYLFRKEGQNVTLSCEQNLNHDAMYWYRQDPGQGLRLIYYSQIVNDFQKGDIAEGYSVSREKKESFPLTVTSAQKNPTAFYLCASTIGQGPGKLFFGSGTQLSVL.

This clone was observed a handful of times. This chain connects TRBV30 to TRBJ1-5, with 8 bases lining up with TRBD1. The CDR3 contains 18 residues. V trimming: 0 bases; J trimming: 2 bases; junction bases outside the gene matches: 12. Germline V gives CDR1 GTSNPN, CDR2 SVGIG (reference sequence). CDR3 nucleotides: TGTGCCTGGAGTGTACTGGCAGGGGGCGGAGGAGGCAATCAGCCCCAGCATTTT. Amino acids: CAWSVLAGGGGGNQPQHF.

The V gene is TRBV5-1, the J gene TRBJ2-3, with 7 bases aligning to TRBD2. CDR3 length: 15 residues. Losses at the gene ends were 0 bases for V and 10 bases for J; bases not matched to a gene: 11. Germline V gene data show CDR1 as SGHRS and CDR2 as YFSETQ. This chain's CDR3 is CASSLAGTTSPSQYF. The CDR3 bases are TGCGCCAGCAGCTTGGCGGGGACTACGTCCCCTTCGCAGTATTTT.

This clone has more than one count but fewer than ten. The rearrangement links TRBV6-6 to TRBJ1-4; weak D call: TRBD1 (5 bases). CDR1 is MNHNY and CDR2 is SVGAGI in the germline V gene (reference sequence). Deletions cut 5 bases from V and 7 bases from J, with 14 bases between. CDR3 size: 14 residues. The DNA for the CDR3 is TGTGCCAGCAGTCAGGGACCCGGGAGTGAAAAACTGTTTTTT. Its protein is CASSQGPGSEKLFF.

The V gene is TRBV9, the J gene TRBJ2-3, with a weak D call TRBD2 (6 bases). The CDR3 length is 13 residues. Germline values: CDR1 SGDLS, CDR2 YYNGEE. The V and J ends lost 4 bases and 3 bases respectively, with 9 bases between them. CDR3 loop: CASSRLGTDTQYF. CDR3 nucleotide sequence: TGTGCCAGCAGCAGACTAGGAACAGATACGCAGTATTTT.

In this sample, this clone turned up once. V gene TRBV3-1 (or the pseudogene TRBV3-2) combines with J gene TRBJ2-7; D call uncertain. This CDR3 spans 12 amino acids. The V gene's germline CDR1 is LGHDT and CDR2 YNNKEL (reference sequence). V was cut by 6 bases and J by 2 bases, with 8 bases left in between. The chain's CDR3 is CASRSGAYEQYF. DNA for the CDR3: TGTGCCAGCAGATCCGGTGCCTACGAGCAGTACTTC.

This clone has more than one count but fewer than ten. The V gene is TRBV29-1, the J gene TRBJ1-2; 10 positions match TRBD1. This CDR3 is built from 13 residues. Losses at the gene ends were 7 bases for V and 4 bases for J; bases not matched to a gene: 6. Germline V gives CDR1 SQVTM, CDR2 ANQGSEA. CDR3 bases: TGCAGCGCCGCGACAGGGGGCGGCTATGGCTACACCTTC. It codes for CSAATGGGYGYTF.

The CDR3 DNA reads as TGCGCCAGCAGCTTATCGGGGTCAGACTATGGCTACACCTTC. It is translated as CASSLSGSDYGYTF. The chain joins TRBV5-1 to TRBJ1-2; D is unclear. From germline, CDR1 is SGHRS and CDR2 YFSETQ. Between the trimmed V and J ends, which lost 2 bases and 3 bases, there was a span of 11 bases. The CDR3 sequence is 14 residues long.

The V gene is TRBV18, the J gene TRBJ1-1; D is perhaps TRBD1 (5 bases). Germline CDR1 reads KGHSH; CDR2 reads LQKENI. There are 15 residues in the CDR3. Trimming removed 2 bases at V and 7 bases at J, with 17 bases between. The CDR3 nucleotides read TGTGCCAGCTCACCAAGGAGAGGGTCGGGGGGTGAAGCTTTCTTT. Amino acid sequence: CASSPRRGSGGEAFF.